The 3 T cell receptor beta chains below all came from one sample that was sequenced in a study of T cells after yellow fever vaccination (dated 2019 in TCRdb). Taken with the paper, the label for treatment or condition translates to: live attenuated yellow fever vaccine strain. Libraries came from 5' RACE. This sample was sequenced with an Illumina NovaSeq 6000. TCRdb trimmed public reads at Q25 via fastp, called clones via MiXCR and kept in-frame beta chains. CDR3 protein sequences are deduplicated, and each keeps its most common genes and DNA. This sample gives 150,000 to 200,000 distinct CDR3 sequences in total; about 11% of them show up just once. The top ten clonotypes cover 35% to 45% of the sample. The starting material was CD8+ T cells sorted from PBMCs, obtained 15 days after the yellow fever booster vaccination. All receptors come from a man between 18 and 35 years old who received the YFV17D yellow fever vaccine.

This clonotype was detected only a few times. This chain uses TRBV11-2 with TRBJ2-1; a possible D gene is TRBD1 (5 bases). Germline CDR1 SGHAT, CDR2 FQNNGV. V was clipped by 1 base and J by 8 bases, with 15 bases between them. This CDR3 spans 15 amino acids. The CDR3 is CASSLGPGGAHEQFF. DNA of the CDR3: TGTGCCAGCAGCTTAGGGCCAGGTGGGGCTCATGAGCAGTTCTTC.

This clonotype appeared a few times. The chain carries TRBV7-9 and TRBJ1-1; 10 bases are a match to TRBD1. V shed 4 bases, J shed 5 bases, and the junction held 4 bases outside the gene matches. The CDR3 is 14 residues long. CDR1 and CDR2 from the germline V gene are SEHNR and FQNEAQ (reference sequence). CDR3 DNA sequence: TGTGCCAGCAGCTCGGGACAGGGGTGGACTGAAGCTTTCTTT. This translates into CASSSGQGWTEAFF.

The J gene is TRBJ2-1, the V gene TRBV27; TRBD2 might be the D (5 bases). Germline V gives CDR1 MNHEY, CDR2 SMNVEV (reference sequence). This CDR3 has 12 residues. The CDR3 sequence: CATGGSVNEQFF. In nucleotides, the CDR3 is TGTGCTACCGGCGGGTCAGTGAATGAGCAGTTCTTC.